Listed below are T cell receptor beta chains from one sample, sequenced in a study of CD8+ T cells in alopecia areata. Repertoires were generated with immunoSEQ multiplex PCR, while TCRdb's copy carries only in-frame clones and drops some. The sample comprises 220,000 or so clones, 57% of which are singletons, and around 0.46% rests with the top ten. This material consisted of CD4+ T cells sorted from blood, taken at week 0. The receptors originated from a human donor with alopecia areata. The CDR3 runs from the conserved cysteine through the conserved F or W. Each record gives: J gene, CDR3 length, clone size, V gene, D gene, CDR3 DNA, CDR3 protein. A D gene is named only where the DNA matches it firmly. Some rows mark clone size as missing; the rest say once, few, many or name a class of expanded clone.

>TRBJ1-2|13|-|TRBV7-3|-
TGTGCCAGCAGCTTAACTACAGGGTCGGGCTACACCTTC
CASSLTTGSGYTF
>TRBJ2-4|13|-|TRBV4-1|-
TGCGCCAGCAGCCCGGTCGGTAAAAACATTCAGTACTTC
CASSPVGKNIQYF
>TRBJ1-2|18|-|TRBV5-1|-
TGCGCCAGCAGCTTGCGGAACCCAAGGGGCCAGGGAGATTATGGCTACACCTTC
CASSLRNPRGQGDYGYTF
>TRBJ1-1|16|many|TRBV11-3|-
TGTGCCAGCAGCTTAGATGGGCGAGGCGGGAACACTGAAGCTTTCTTT
CASSLDGRGGNTEAFF
>TRBJ1-2|14|few|TRBV5-6|-
TGTGCCAGCAGCTTGACAGGAGTTAACTATGGCTACACCTTC
CASSLTGVNYGYTF
>TRBJ2-2|15|few|TRBV5-1|-
TGCGCCAGCCGACGGGACACATCGAACACCGGGGAGCTGTTTTTT
CASRRDTSNTGELFF
>TRBJ2-3|16|-|TRBV4-1|-
TGCGCCAGCAGCCAAGATCGTGGCGGGATCACAGATACGCAGTATTTT
CASSQDRGGITDTQYF
>TRBJ1-4|15|once|TRBV5-4|TRBD1
TGTGCCAGCAGCCCCAGTCCAGGGGGCAATGAAAAACTGTTTTTT
CASSPSPGGNEKLFF
>TRBJ2-6|14|few|TRBV7-2|-
TGTGCCAGCCGCATACGGGCTGGGGCCAACGTCCTGACTTTC
CASRIRAGANVLTF
>TRBJ2-3|16|-|TRBV19|-
TGTGCCAGTATGATGGTCAGGGGTATAAGCACAGATACGCAGTATTTT
CASMMVRGISTDTQYF
>TRBJ2-7|15|-|TRBV9|-
TGTGCCAGCAGCGCCCGAAGGGGACGAGATTCCGAGCAGTACTTC
CASSARRGRDSEQYF
>TRBJ2-2|16|few|TRBV23-1|TRBD1
TGCGCCAGCAGTCAGCGAGGGACAGGGGACACCGGGGAGCTGTTTTTT
CASSQRGTGDTGELFF
>TRBJ2-5|11|few|TRBV29-1|-
TGCAGCGTTGTGGGGGGAGAGACCCAGTACTTC
CSVVGGETQYF
>TRBJ2-7|14|-|TRBV7-9|-
TGTGCCAGCAGCTTTGAGCTAGCAAGCGACGAGCAGTACTTC
CASSFELASDEQYF
>TRBJ1-5|13|-|TRBV2|-
TGTGCCAGCAGCGTCGGACCAAATCAGCCCCAGCATTTT
CASSVGPNQPQHF
>TRBJ1-1|13|-|TRBV7-6|-
TGTGCCAGCAGCCGCGGGGGTTTCACTGAAGCTTTCTTT
CASSRGGFTEAFF
>TRBJ1-1|13|-|TRBV9|-
TGTGCCAGCAGCGTAGAGATGAACACTGAAGCTTTCTTT
CASSVEMNTEAFF
>TRBJ1-1|15|few|TRBV7-8|-
TGTGCCAGCAGCCTCTTCGGGGCCGCGAACACTGAAGCTTTCTTT
CASSLFGAANTEAFF
>TRBJ2-7|12|-|TRBV9|-
TGTGCCAGCAGCGGTCTCACTATCGAGCAGTACTTC
CASSGLTIEQYF
>TRBJ2-7|17|-|TRBV29-1|TRBD2
TGCAGCGTCGCCGGACTAGCGGGGGCCCCTACTATCTACGAGCAGTACTTC
CSVAGLAGAPTIYEQYF
>TRBJ2-3|14|few|TRBV5-1|-
TGCGCCAGCAGCCGGGACAAAAGCACAGATACGCAGTATTTT
CASSRDKSTDTQYF
>TRBJ2-5|14|-|TRBV4-1|TRBD2
TGCGCCAGCAGCCCACTCGGACTAGCGGGGACCCAGTACTTC
CASSPLGLAGTQYF
>TRBJ2-3|17|-|TRBV7-9|TRBD2
TGTGCCAGCAGCTCGCGGGGGGGCCTCATTGGCACAGATACGCAGTATTTT
CASSSRGGLIGTDTQYF
>TRBJ2-1|13|few|TRBV7-6|-
TGTGCCAGCAGCTTAGGGGCCAGAGGCGAGCAGTTCTTC
CASSLGARGEQFF
>TRBJ2-3|15|-|TRBV7-9|-
TGTGCCAGCAGCAGGGGGACGCGTAATACAGATACGCAGTATTTT
CASSRGTRNTDTQYF
>TRBJ2-2|13|-|TRBV7-8|-
TGTGCCAGCAGCGGGAGGAGGGACGGGGAGCTGTTTTTT
CASSGRRDGELFF
>TRBJ1-1|11|once|TRBV18|-
TGTGCCAGCTCATCGGAGGCAGGGGCCCACTTT
CASSSEAGAHF
>TRBJ2-7|12|few|TRBV28|-
TGTGCCAGCAGCCCATGGGGGAGCGAGCAGTACTTC
CASSPWGSEQYF
>TRBJ2-7|14|-|TRBV7-9|-
TGTGCCAGCAGCCCACTCGGCCTCCACTACGAGCAGTACTTC
CASSPLGLHYEQYF
>TRBJ1-5|13|once|TRBV10-3|-
TGTGCCATCAGTACTTCCCAGTTGGTCGCCCAGCATTTT
CAISTSQLVAQHF
>TRBJ2-1|17|-|TRBV6-4|-
TGTGCCAGCAGTGAAATCGGAGGGCTAGGCCGCTACAATGAGCAGTTCTTC
CASSEIGGLGRYNEQFF
>TRBJ1-2|13|-|TRBV29-1|-
TGCAGCGTTGAAGAAGGAGGGGGATACGGCTACACCTTC
CSVEEGGGYGYTF
>TRBJ2-3|13|once|TRBV9|-
TGTGCCAGCAGCCCCTATATAACGGATACGCAGTATTTT
CASSPYITDTQYF
>TRBJ1-5|18|-|TRBV4-2|TRBD1
TGTGCCAGCAGCCAAGAACCGGGACAGATCTATAGCAATCAGCCCCAGCATTTT
CASSQEPGQIYSNQPQHF
>TRBJ1-1|13|few|TRBV30|-
TGTGCCTGGAGGCCCACTGGGGGGACTGAAGCTTTCTTT
CAWRPTGGTEAFF
>TRBJ2-5|15|few|TRBV30|-
TGTGCCTGGAGTGTTGGAGGGGGCTCGGGAGAGACCCAGTACTTC
CAWSVGGGSGETQYF